A single sample is the source of the 12 T cell receptor beta chains below, sequenced in a study of PD-L1 blockade in urothelial cancer. Profiling relied on immunoSEQ multiplex PCR, and the TCRdb table lists in-frame clones only, not all of them. This table holds 84,000 or so clones, over 65% found once. Time point here: pretreatment peripheral blood. The source was PBMCs, collected around atezolizumab (anti-PD-L1) treatment. These receptors were taken from a man aged 60 to 69 with urothelial cancer.

This clone was seen once. The chain combines TRBV30 with TRBJ2-7; tentatively, D is TRBD2 (5 bases). Germline V CDR1 and CDR2: GTSNPN, SVGIG (reference sequence). The CDR3 is 15 residues long. V was cut by 0 bases and J by 2 bases, with 14 bases left in between. The CDR3 region has the DNA TGTGCCTGGAGTGTGGGCGGTTCGGAGGCCTACGAGCAGTACTTC. This codes for CAWSVGGSEAYEQYF.

This sequence joins TRBV5-1 and TRBJ2-5; D perhaps matches TRBD1 (6 bases). V shed 4 bases and J shed 0 bases, with 13 bases lying between them. Germline CDR1 reads SGHRS; CDR2 reads YFSETQ. CDR3 length: 15 amino acids. CDR3 protein: CASSASTGDQETQYF. The CDR3 nucleotides read TGCGCCAGCAGCGCCTCGACAGGAGACCAAGAGACCCAGTACTTC.

The CDR3 bases are TGCGCCAGCAGCCCCTTTCTAGCGGCAGATACGCAGTATTTT. It yields the protein CASSPFLAADTQYF. This rearrangement joins TRBV5-1 to TRBJ2-3; 7 nucleotides match TRBD2. Trimming removed 4 bases from V and 4 bases from J; junction bases left unmatched: 6. The CDR3 sequence is 14 residues long. CDR1 SGHRS and CDR2 YFSETQ come from the germline V gene.

A note on this clone: A junction end diverges from the germline sequence, so it may reflect a read error. The CDR3 spells CAWSGQPSNNEQFF. DNA of the CDR3: TGTGCCTGGAGTGGACAGCCCTCCAACAATGAGCAGTTCTTC. V usage is TRBV30 and J usage is TRBJ2-1, with D perhaps matching TRBD1 (5 bases). CDR1 is GTSNPN, CDR2 SVGIG, per germline (reference sequence). The CDR3 covers 14 residues.

The CDR3 DNA sequence: TGTGCCAGCAGTTACAGGGGGCAGAAACGTGGCTACACCTTC. It specifies CASSYRGQKRGYTF. The gene calls are TRBV6-5 and TRBJ1-2; 7 nucleotides agree with TRBD1. Trimming removed 2 bases from V and 7 bases from J; junction bases left unmatched: 7. Germline CDR1 is MNHEY and CDR2 is SVGAGI. The length of the CDR3 is 14 residues.

This chain connects TRBV2 to TRBJ1-3, with 9 positions matching TRBD1. V shed 4 bases, J shed 6 bases, and the junction held 10 bases outside the gene matches. CDR1 is SNHLY, CDR2 FYNNEI, per germline. The CDR3 is made up of 16 amino acids. The CDR3, as DNA: TGTGCCAGCAGTGCAGGACAGGGGAGGGCGGAAAACACCATATATTTT. Amino acid sequence: CASSAGQGRAENTIYF. The full variable domain, in which reference TRBV2 and TRBJ1-3 provide the parts outside the CDR3, is EPEVTQTPSHQVTQMGQEVILRCVPISNHLYFYWYRQILGQKVEFLVSFYNNEISEKSEIFDDQFSVERPDGSNFTLKIRSTKLEDSAMYFCASSAGQGRAENTIYFGEGSWLTVV.

The rearrangement uses TRBV6-5 and TRBJ2-1; D is perhaps TRBD2 (5 bases). This CDR3 spans 13 amino acids. From germline, CDR1 is MNHEY and CDR2 SVGAGI. The V end lost 4 bases, the J end lost 9 bases, and 13 bases lay between the germline ends. The CDR3 DNA follows: TGTGCCAGCAGTTCAAGCGGCCACGGTGAGCAGTTCTTC. It codes for CASSSSGHGEQFF.

V and J are TRBV5-1 and TRBJ2-7; D is possibly TRBD2 (6 bases). The V end lost 0 bases, the J end lost 2 bases, and 9 bases lay between the germline ends. The length of the CDR3 is 14 residues. CDR1 is SGHRS, CDR2 YFSETQ, per germline. In DNA form, the CDR3 reads TGCGCCAGCAGCTTGGATGGGAGGACCTACGAGCAGTACTTC. This sequence encodes CASSLDGRTYEQYF. Together with reference TRBV5-1 and TRBJ2-7, the CDR3 gives the full variable domain: KAGVTQTPRYLIKTRGQQVTLSCSPISGHRSVSWYQQTPGQGLQFLFEYFSETQRNKGNFPGRFSGRQFSNSRSEMNVSTLELGDSALYLCASSLDGRTYEQYFGPGTRLTVT.

The chain employs TRBV6-5 and TRBJ1-5; D call uncertain. This CDR3 is built from 13 residues. The germline V gene encodes CDR1 MNHEY and CDR2 SVGAGI. Trimming left V 6 bases short and J 4 bases short, with 10 bases between. CDR3 coding DNA: TGTGCCAGCAGGCCGACTGAGAATCAGCCCCAGCATTTT. Translated, it gives CASRPTENQPQHF.

The chain has TRBV14 and TRBJ1-1; no clear D. V was cut by 1 base and J by 1 base, with 10 bases left in between. Germline V CDR1 and CDR2: SGHDN, FVKESK. The CDR3 has 15 amino acids. CDR3 sequence (DNA): TGTGCCAGCAGCCAAGTAAAAACAGAGAACACTGAAGCTTTCTTT. This translates into CASSQVKTENTEAFF.

This clone was observed a few times. V is TRBV5-1 and J is TRBJ2-2, with D possibly TRBD1 on 5 matching bases. The CDR3 is made up of 14 amino acids. Trimming stripped 6 bases from V and 3 bases from J, with 12 bases between. Germline V gives CDR1 SGHRS, CDR2 YFSETQ. The CDR3 DNA follows: TGCGCCAGCACCTTTACCAGGGACACCGGGGAGCTGTTTTTT. This encodes CASTFTRDTGELFF.

This clone has just a few counts. The J gene is TRBJ1-1, the V gene TRBV9, with D perhaps TRBD1 (6 bases). This CDR3 is built from 15 residues. With 4 bases removed from V and 4 bases from J, the gap between germline ends came to 17 bases. Germline V CDR1 and CDR2: SGDLS, YYNGEE. This CDR3 reads CASSPEPAGVTEAFF. CDR3 nucleotide sequence: TGTGCCAGCAGCCCAGAGCCTGCAGGGGTCACTGAAGCTTTCTTT.